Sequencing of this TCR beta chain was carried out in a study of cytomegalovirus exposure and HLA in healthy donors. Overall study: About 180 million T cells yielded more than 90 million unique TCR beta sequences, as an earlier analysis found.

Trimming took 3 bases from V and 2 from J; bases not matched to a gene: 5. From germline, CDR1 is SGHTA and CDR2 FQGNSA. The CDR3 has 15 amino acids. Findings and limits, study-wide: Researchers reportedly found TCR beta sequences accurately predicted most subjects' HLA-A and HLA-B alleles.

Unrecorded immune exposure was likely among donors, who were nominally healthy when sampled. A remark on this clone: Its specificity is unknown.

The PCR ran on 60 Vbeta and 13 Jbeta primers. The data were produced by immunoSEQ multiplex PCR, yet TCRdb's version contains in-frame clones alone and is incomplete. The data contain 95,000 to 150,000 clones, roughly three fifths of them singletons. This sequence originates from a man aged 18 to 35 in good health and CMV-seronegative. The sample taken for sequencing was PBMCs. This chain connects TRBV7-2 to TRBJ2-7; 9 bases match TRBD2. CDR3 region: CASSFEAGGPYEQYF. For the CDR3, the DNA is TGTGCCAGCAGCTTTGAGGCGGGAGGGCCCTACGAGCAGTACTTC. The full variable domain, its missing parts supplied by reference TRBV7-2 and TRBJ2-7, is GAGVSQSPSNKVTEKGKDVELRCDPISGHTALYWYRQSLGQGLEFLIYFQGNSAPDKSGLPSDRFSAERTGGSVSTLTIQRTQQEDSAVYLCASSFEAGGPYEQYFGPGTRLTVT.